Following are 13 T cell receptor beta chains from one sample sequenced in a study of blood T cell repertoires in COVID-19. Libraries were prepared by immunoSEQ multiplex PCR; TCRdb keeps only in-frame clonotypes and omits some of them. The data show 250,000 or so clones, with about 82% seen just once and around 1.9% held by the top ten. Material for sequencing was PBMCs or T cells enriched from blood (not recorded which). These TCRs come from a woman in her 50s who had recovered from COVID-19.

Details on this clone: Other DNA sequences in this sample translate to the same CDR3. The V gene is TRBV7-3, the J gene TRBJ1-1, with D possibly being TRBD1 (5 bases). The germline gives CDR1 SGHTA, CDR2 FQGTGA. V lost 5 bases to trimming and J lost 2 bases, with 9 bases between them. The CDR3 sequence is 13 residues long. The CDR3 DNA follows: TGTGCCAGCAGCCGACAGTTAAACACTGAAGCTTTCTTT. This codes for CASSRQLNTEAFF.

V and J are TRBV7-9 and TRBJ2-4; TRBD1 might be the D (6 bases). V dropped 1 base and J dropped 0 bases, with 16 bases sitting between them. This CDR3 is built from 18 residues. Germline V gene data show CDR1 as SEHNR and CDR2 as FQNEAQ (reference sequence). The CDR3 spells CASSLGQLGQLAKNIQYF. Written as DNA, the CDR3 is TGTGCCAGCAGCTTAGGGCAGCTCGGACAGCTAGCCAAAAACATTCAGTACTTC.

The sample holds one count of this clone. This rearrangement joins TRBV27 to TRBJ2-1, with D tentatively TRBD1 (6 bases). Germline assignment: CDR1 MNHEY and CDR2 SMNVEV (reference sequence). There are 13 residues in the CDR3. V was trimmed by 6 bases and J by 6 bases, leaving 12 bases between them. CDR3 in amino acids: CASRSQGSNEQFF. The CDR3 DNA reads as TGTGCCAGCAGATCCCAGGGGAGCAATGAGCAGTTCTTC.

J is TRBJ2-2 and V is TRBV5-4; D gene unclear. CDR3 size: 15 residues. CDR1 and CDR2 from the germline V gene are SGHNT and YYREEE (reference sequence). V lost 0 bases and J lost 0, with 6 bases in between. DNA for the CDR3: TGTGCCAGCAGCTTGGACAGTGCGAACACCGGGGAGCTGTTTTTT. As protein: CASSLDSANTGELFF.

The chain is built from TRBV9 and TRBJ1-1, with D perhaps TRBD1 (6 bases). The V gene lost 2 bases and the J gene lost 0 bases, with 17 bases spanning the gap. CDR1 SGDLS and CDR2 YYNGEE come from the germline V gene. This CDR3 has 17 residues. CDR3 loop: CASSVGADSLMNTEAFF. In nucleotides, the CDR3 is TGTGCCAGCAGCGTGGGGGCCGACAGCCTGATGAACACTGAAGCTTTCTTT.

The chain recombines TRBV18 with TRBJ2-3, with 10 bases lining up with TRBD1. The CDR3 has 15 amino acids. Germline-derived CDR1 and CDR2 are KGHSH and LQKENI. J gave up 3 bases and V 6 bases, and 6 bases lay outside the gene matches. The CDR3 loop reads CASSTGTGVTDTQYF. In DNA form, the CDR3 reads TGTGCCAGCTCGACCGGGACAGGGGTGACAGATACGCAGTATTTT. The full variable domain, completed using reference TRBV18 and TRBJ2-3, is NAGVMQNPRHLVRRRGQEARLRCSPMKGHSHVYWYRQLPEEGLKFMVYLQKENIIDESGMPKERFSAEFPKEGPSILRIQQVVRGDSAAYFCASSTGTGVTDTQYFGPGTRLTVL.

The rearrangement links TRBV2 to TRBJ2-3; tentatively, D is TRBD2 (6 bases). Germline CDR1 reads SNHLY; CDR2 reads FYNNEI. The CDR3 has 14 amino acids. V was clipped by 6 bases and J by 4 bases, with 14 bases between them. The CDR3 DNA is TGTGCCAGCAGGGGGGACTGGTCCCCAGATACGCAGTATTTT. Amino acids: CASRGDWSPDTQYF.

This clone has only a few counts. The gene calls are TRBV19 and TRBJ1-6; possibly TRBD1 for D (6 bases). Germline loops: CDR1 LNHDA, CDR2 SQIVND (reference sequence). This CDR3 region has 14 residues. V lost 7 bases and J lost 5, with 12 bases in between. As DNA, the CDR3 is TGTGCCAGTATAGGGACATTCGATAATTCACCCCTCCACTTT. This gives the protein CASIGTFDNSPLHF.

V and J are TRBV11-2 and TRBJ1-4, with D possibly TRBD1 on 5 matching bases. Germline CDR1 reads SGHAT; CDR2 reads FQNNGV. With 7 bases removed from V and 8 bases from J, the gap between germline ends came to 14 bases. The CDR3 totals 13 residues. The CDR3, as DNA: TGTGCCAGCACCACTGCCGGGGGGGAAAAACTGTTTTTT. It encodes CASTTAGGEKLFF.

The chain has TRBV7-9 and TRBJ2-2; D is unclear. Trimming removed 6 bases from V and 5 bases from J, with 10 bases in between. The CDR3 extends over 13 amino acids. The germline CDR1 and CDR2 sequences are SEHNR and FQNEAQ (reference sequence). The CDR3 DNA follows: TGTGCCAGCAGACGACTCGTTACCGGGGAGCTGTTTTTT. Amino acid sequence: CASRRLVTGELFF. Using reference TRBV7-9 and TRBJ2-2 for the parts outside the CDR3, the full variable domain is DTGVSQNPRHKITKRGQNVTFRCDPISEHNRLYWYRQTLGQGPEFLTYFQNEAQLEKSRLLSDRFSAERPKGSFSTLEIQRTEQGDSAMYLCASRRLVTGELFFGEGSRLTVL.

The chain has TRBV20-1 and TRBJ2-1; 15 nucleotides match TRBD2. V lost 3 bases to trimming and J lost 5 bases; unmatched junction nucleotides: 2. The CDR3 runs 15 residues. CDR1 is DFQATT, CDR2 SNEGSKA, per germline (reference sequence). Written as DNA, the CDR3 is TGCAGTGCTAGTGGGACTAGCGGGAGGAACAATGAGCAGTTCTTC. Encoded protein: CSASGTSGRNNEQFF.

The rearrangement joins TRBV23-1 to TRBJ1-5; D is possibly TRBD1 (5 bases). TRBV23-1 is flagged as an ORF with uncertain function. This CDR3 region has 16 residues. Trimming took 0 bases from V and 3 from J, leaving 12 bases between them. CDR3 in amino acids: CASSQSKGHTNQPQHF. DNA of the CDR3: TGCGCCAGCAGTCAATCGAAAGGACACACCAATCAGCCCCAGCATTTT.

The rearrangement joins TRBV7-8 to TRBJ2-3, with TRBD2 matching over 8 bases. The germline V gene has CDR1 SGHVS and CDR2 FQNEAQ. The length of the CDR3 is 14 residues. Trimming at V came to 5 bases and at J to 9 bases, leaving 10 bases not matched to a gene. The CDR3: CASSPAQRGQTQYF. The CDR3 nucleotides are TGTGCCAGCAGCCCCGCGCAGCGGGGGCAGACGCAGTATTTT.